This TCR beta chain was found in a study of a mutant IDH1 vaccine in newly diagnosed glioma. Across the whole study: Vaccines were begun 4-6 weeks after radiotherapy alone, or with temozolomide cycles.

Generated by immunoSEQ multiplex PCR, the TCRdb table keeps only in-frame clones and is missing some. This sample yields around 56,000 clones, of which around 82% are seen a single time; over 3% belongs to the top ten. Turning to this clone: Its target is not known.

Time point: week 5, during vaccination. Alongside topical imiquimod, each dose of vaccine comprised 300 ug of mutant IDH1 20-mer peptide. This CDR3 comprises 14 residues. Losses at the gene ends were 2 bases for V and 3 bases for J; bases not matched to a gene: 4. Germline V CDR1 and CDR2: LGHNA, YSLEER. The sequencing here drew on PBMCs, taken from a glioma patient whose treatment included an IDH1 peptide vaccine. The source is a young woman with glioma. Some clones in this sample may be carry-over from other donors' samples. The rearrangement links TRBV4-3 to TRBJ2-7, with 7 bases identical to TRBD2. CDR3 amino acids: CASSQNTGGYEQYF. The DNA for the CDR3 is TGCGCCAGCAGCCAAAACACGGGAGGCTACGAGCAGTACTTC.